The 13 T cell receptor beta chains reported below all come from one sample, sequenced in a study of blood T cell repertoires in COVID-19. TCRdb's copy holds only in-frame clones and misses some; the assay was immunoSEQ multiplex PCR. The sample lists some 120,000 clones, about 86% occurring once. Material: peripheral blood. Every receptor here comes from a woman aged 45 to 65 with acute or convalescent COVID-19.

The genes are TRBV19 and TRBJ2-1, with D unclear. Between the trimmed V and J ends, which lost 3 bases and 3 bases, there was a span of 6 bases. The CDR3 contains 13 residues. Germline V lookup: CDR1 LNHDA, CDR2 SQIVND (reference sequence). Written as DNA, the CDR3 is TGTGCCAGTAGTATCGTTATCTACAATGAGCAGTTCTTC. This gives the protein CASSIVIYNEQFF.

V usage is TRBV11-2 and J usage is TRBJ2-7, with 9 bases lining up with TRBD1. The ends lost 10 bases at V and 7 bases at J; junction bases unmatched: 14. Germline loops: CDR1 SGHAT, CDR2 FQNNGV. CDR3 size: 14 residues. The CDR3 sequence: CATNPGQGLIEQYF. The CDR3 DNA is TGTGCCACAAACCCGGGACAGGGTTTAATAGAGCAGTACTTC.

This chain joins TRBV19 and TRBJ1-6, with D perhaps TRBD1 (6 bases). CDR1 and CDR2 from the germline V gene are LNHDA and SQIVND (reference sequence). The CDR3 is 14 residues long. V lost 6 bases and J 10 bases, leaving 16 bases between the germline ends. In DNA form, the CDR3 reads TGTGCCAGTAGGCCTCGGGGGGGCCTATCACCCCTCCACTTT. It encodes CASRPRGGLSPLHF.

The genes are TRBV14 and TRBJ1-6; 9 nucleotides agree with TRBD1. V lost 2 bases and J lost 10; bases outside the gene matches: 9. The CDR3 has 16 amino acids. In germline, CDR1 is SGHDN, CDR2 FVKESK. CDR3 DNA: TGTGCCAGCAGCCAATCCCCGGACAGGGGAAGGTCACCCCTCCACTTT. Translating gives CASSQSPDRGRSPLHF.

This sequence joins TRBV12-5 and TRBJ2-5; 7 bases fit TRBD1. Germline loops: CDR1 LGHNT, CDR2 FRNRAP. With V trimmed by 4 bases and J by 1 base, 9 bases remained unmatched. The CDR3 covers 16 residues. CDR3 region: CASGSPTGHSQETQYF. CDR3 DNA: TGTGCTAGTGGTTCCCCGACAGGGCATAGCCAAGAGACCCAGTACTTC.

The chain carries TRBV19 and TRBJ2-7; a possible D gene is TRBD1 (5 bases). The CDR3 is made up of 12 amino acids. V was clipped by 4 bases and J by 6 bases, with 10 bases between them. Germline loops: CDR1 LNHDA, CDR2 SQIVND (reference sequence). The CDR3 region is CASSKPGLEQYF. In nucleotides, the CDR3 is TGTGCCAGTAGTAAACCAGGGCTCGAGCAGTACTTC. The variable domain in full, completed from reference TRBV19 and TRBJ2-7, reads DGGITQSPKYLFRKEGQNVTLSCEQNLNHDAMYWYRQDPGQGLRLIYYSQIVNDFQKGDIAEGYSVSREKKESFPLTVTSAQKNPTAFYLCASSKPGLEQYFGPGTRLTVT.

V usage is TRBV5-1 and J usage is TRBJ2-1; D may be TRBD2 (5 bases). The CDR3 totals 11 residues. Between the trimmed V and J ends, which lost 2 bases and 13 bases, there was a span of 10 bases. Germline V CDR1 and CDR2: SGHRS, YFSETQ. CDR3 sequence reads: CASSFGGSQFF. In DNA form, the CDR3 reads TGCGCCAGCAGCTTTGGAGGTTCTCAGTTCTTC.

This clone was observed a few times. In DNA form, the CDR3 reads TGTGCCAGTAGTAAAGGACAGGGTGGAGTGCAGCCCCAGCATTTT. This gives the protein CASSKGQGGVQPQHF. This rearrangement joins TRBV19 to TRBJ1-5, with 8 bases matching TRBD1. The length of the CDR3 is 15 residues. V gave up 4 bases and J gave up 7 bases; unmatched junction bases: 9. CDR1 is LNHDA, CDR2 SQIVND, per germline (reference sequence).

This clone was seen a single time. The chain has TRBV19 and TRBJ2-7; 12 bases are shared with TRBD1. Trimming at V came to 6 bases and at J to 4 bases, leaving 7 bases not matched to a gene. Looked up from germline, CDR1 is LNHDA and CDR2 is SQIVND (reference sequence). The CDR3 has 15 amino acids. In DNA, the CDR3 is TGTGCCAGTAGAAGAGAGGGACAGGGGGCATACGAGCAGTACTTC. Protein sequence: CASRREGQGAYEQYF.

This rearrangement joins TRBV5-1 to TRBJ2-7; 8 nucleotides line up with TRBD2. CDR1 is SGHRS and CDR2 is YFSETQ in the germline V gene. Trimming at V came to 4 bases and at J to 3 bases, leaving 9 bases not matched to a gene. This CDR3 region has 15 residues. CDR3 DNA: TGCGCCAGCAGCAAGGAACCGGGACTAGTCTACGAGCAGTACTTC. Protein: CASSKEPGLVYEQYF.

This clone occurred once. The gene calls are TRBV10-2 and TRBJ1-5; no reliable D call. The germline V gene encodes CDR1 WSHSY and CDR2 SAAADI. V dropped 5 bases and J dropped 4 bases, with 9 bases sitting between them. CDR3 length: 13 residues. CDR3 DNA sequence: TGCGCCAGCAGTCTCGAGAAAAATCAGCCCCAGCATTTT. Translation gives CASSLEKNQPQHF.

The rearrangement joins TRBV2 to TRBJ2-3; unclear D gene. V was shortened by 4 bases and J by 6 bases, with 14 bases between the two germline ends. The germline V gene has CDR1 SNHLY and CDR2 FYNNEI. The CDR3 totals 14 residues. For the CDR3, the DNA is TGTGCCAGCAGTGTTTTTATGTTATCTGATACGCAGTATTTT. Translating it yields CASSVFMLSDTQYF.

The chain links TRBV6-6 to TRBJ2-1, with 8 bases aligning to TRBD2. This CDR3 region has 13 residues. V shed 2 bases and J 9 bases; nucleotides not matched to a gene: 3. Germline values: CDR1 MNHNY, CDR2 SVGAGI (reference sequence). The CDR3 DNA reads as TGTGCCAGCAGTTACGCGGGGGGCCTTGAGCAGTTCTTC. Protein sequence: CASSYAGGLEQFF.